This paragraph reports one TCR beta chain. Original analysis: Reference gene primer amplification yielded estimated nucleated cell counts. The method was immunoSEQ multiplex PCR; TCRdb's version includes in-frame clones alone and lacks a portion of them. V and J calls and clone size are given by that table; D and trimming were obtained from the DNA. Among about 220,000 clones listed, about 82% were seen once. This record comes from a study of blood T cell repertoires in COVID-19. Study context: COVID-19 samples, acute and convalescent, were from the United States, Italy and Spain. T cells, B-cell-depleted T cells, or PBMCs provided the cDNA or gDNA that served as material.

Trimming removed 11 bases at V and 4 bases at J, with 14 bases between. The CDR3 covers 12 residues. Seattle's enrolled individuals joined amid active infection and were then monitored longitudinally. The genes are TRBV12-3 or TRBV12-4 and TRBJ2-5, with TRBD2 as a possible D gene (5 bases). The clonotype comes from a woman aged 70-85 years with COVID-19, enrolled during active disease. Sequences were obtained from peripheral blood. The CDR3 bases are TGTGCCTCAAGATCGGGGTCAGAGACCCAGTACTTC. Protein: CASRSGSETQYF.